This T cell receptor beta chain was found in a study of shared clonotypes between healthy human individuals (dated by TCRdb to the early 2020s). A note on the overall study: A few men and two women, aged 18 to 49 years, made up the cohort. Per donor, three plates each were used for CD4 naive and CD4 memory, two for CD8 naive, and one for CD8 memory. The study deeply sequenced blood TCR repertoires of 5 or 6 healthy adults to estimate repertoire size and the extent of clonotype sharing between individuals. Libraries were prepared and TCR repertoires were sequenced by different laboratories using diverse techniques, in order to increase sequencing depth and limit assay-specific biases. Between about 0.94 and 10 billion PBMCs per donor were obtained by leukapheresis. Findings and caveats that apply to the study as a whole: Naive subsets generally had larger estimated clonotype richness than memory subsets did. Pairwise subsampling led to the expectation that sequencing depth would affect the degree of clonotype sharing among donors. Clonotypes shared by all four sorted-subset donors showed higher generation probabilities than non-shared clonotypes. Incomplete sequencing was indicated by rarefaction of sorted-subset datasets, despite the large sequencing depth. The small number of donors limited the genetic and exposure-history diversity represented. Sharing across several donors was observed for about 5% of naive CD4, less than 4% of naive CD8, over 2% of memory CD4, and about 0.4% of memory CD8 clonotypes. Sampling was restricted to blood, and TCR repertoires in tissues likely differ from the TCR repertoires found in blood.

The V end gives up 0 bases and the J end 3 bases, leaving 0 bases in the junction not matched to a gene. CDR1 and CDR2 are drawn from the germline V gene: ENHRY, SYGVKD. Including cysteine and phenylalanine, the CDR3 has 14 amino acids. The DNA shown is the 42-base CDR3, in frame from base 1. Using the deep immunoSEQ assay, multiplex PCR amplified TCR CDR3 regions from genomic DNA. Extracted genomic DNA from each cell subset was distributed evenly across all wells of several immunoSEQ 96-well plates, and each plate was treated as a replicate. For sorted subsets, each replicate PCR was loaded with about 200 ng genomic DNA, equivalent to 25,000 to 35,000 T cell genomes. The purified libraries were quantified using a Qubit 3.0 fluorometer, sized with a Bioanalyzer 2100, and then quantified again using the KAPA Library Quantification kit. Every immunoSEQ 96-well plate was sequenced on a dedicated single-read 150-cycle Illumina NextSeq 550 flow cell. Regarding the original processing steps: The immunoSEQ output contained only junctional sequences without quality scores, so filtering could not match that applied to full-length reads. Sequences were annotated with PyIR, a Python wrapper for IgBLAST v1.9, and V/J genes and CDR3 were assigned using IMGT germline references. Reads with weak V/J assignments (E-value above 1e-6), missing CDR3, stop codons, out-of-frame junctions, or ambiguous translated residues were removed. V3J clonotypes were defined by identical inferred V gene, J gene, and CDR3 amino acid sequence. The percentage overlap between two repertoires was calculated by dividing the number of shared unique clonotypes by the size of the smaller repertoire. Richness of each repertoire was evaluated using RTK rarefaction, the Chao1 estimator, and Recon v2.1 estimates of unobserved clonotypes. Generation probabilities for all TCRbeta clonotypes obtained by the gDNA method from a handful of donors were computed using OLGA. Entries here come from immuneACCESS through TCRdb and include only in-frame sequences with V and J called. Some clones fail to appear in such tables; in the studies checked, an unresolved V gene covers under half of the shortfall, and the cause of the remainder is unknown. That table gives V, J and clone size, and the DNA gave D and trimming. The sample table shows about 1.5 million clones, and 95% to 99% are seen once. The ten biggest clones cover roughly 0.45% of the sample.

The donors were healthy, HIV-negative adults who had no recently reported acute infections or vaccinations. All donors were Caucasian adults living in Nashville, Tennessee, USA. CD4+ T cells were enriched through magnetic negative selection, after which naive cells were positively selected on CD45RA and the remaining negative fraction served as the memory subset. Blood was obtained by leukapheresis, after which PBMCs were separated by Ficoll-Histopaque density gradient centrifugation and cryopreserved in liquid nitrogen vapor phase. Analytical flow cytometry was used to check the purity and quantity of every magnetically sorted T cell population. Genomic DNA was isolated from every sorted fraction and measured by UV absorbance on a Nanodrop 2000c. Notes on this clone: Its antigen is unknown. No base-level quality is on record; no much larger clone is a single base apart.

This sequence was found in a man aged 25-45 years in good health. Recombination joined TRBV10-3 with TRBJ1-2; 8 nucleotides in the junction match TRBD1. Sequencing was performed on naive CD4+ T cells sorted from blood. The intended sense of this specimen's cell subset or site label: CD45RA+ positively selected. The nucleotides read TGTGCCATCAGTGAGTCGACAGGGGACTATGGCTACACCTTC. Its protein reads: CAISESTGDYGYTF.